This passage covers 27 T cell receptor beta chains from one sample sequenced in a study of identical twins. Via MiXCR, TCRdb re-called the 5' RACE reads, giving one row per CDR3 protein. Of 210,000 or so distinct CDR3 sequences listed, 7.5% are singletons. The data were also submitted as part of a second study, on yellow fever vaccine responses in identical twins.

The material sequenced was memory (CD45RO+) T cells sorted from blood. These receptors originate from a young woman in good health.

The table lists this clonotype with many counts. The chain is built from TRBV29-1 and TRBJ2-6, with unresolved D. CDR1 is SQVTM and CDR2 is ANQGSEA in the germline V gene. V was trimmed by 0 bases and J by 3 bases, leaving 9 bases between them. The CDR3 runs 15 residues. The CDR3 region has the DNA TGCAGCGTTGAAGACCCCATTTATGGGGCCAACGTCCTGACTTTC. This sequence encodes CSVEDPIYGANVLTF.

The V gene is TRBV3-1, the J gene TRBJ2-1; maybe TRBD1 (5 bases). V shed 6 bases and J shed 9 bases, with 12 bases lying between them. CDR1 and CDR2 from the germline V gene are LGHDT and YNNKEL (reference sequence). The CDR3 has 12 amino acids. The CDR3 is CASRGGHGEQFF. For the CDR3, the DNA is TGTGCCAGCAGAGGTGGACACGGTGAGCAGTTCTTC.

This clonotype was observed many times. V usage is TRBV15 and J usage is TRBJ2-7; D may be TRBD1 (6 bases). The CDR3 is 14 residues long. Germline-derived CDR1 and CDR2 are LNHNV and YYDKDF (reference sequence). Trimming removed 3 bases from V and 2 bases from J, with 11 bases in between. Written as DNA, the CDR3 is TGTGCCACCAGCAGTCCACAGGGAACCTACGAGCAGTACTTC. Protein product: CATSSPQGTYEQYF.

This clonotype has at least ten counts. The chain joins TRBV28 to TRBJ2-7, with D perhaps matching TRBD1 (7 bases). The V end was cut by 6 bases, the J end by 0 bases, with 18 bases between. In germline, CDR1 is MDHEN, CDR2 SYDVKM. The CDR3 length is 16 residues. The CDR3 reads CASSGRGFGSSYEQYF. CDR3 DNA sequence: TGTGCCAGCAGCGGCAGGGGGTTCGGGAGCTCCTACGAGCAGTACTTC.

This clonotype was detected a few times. V and J are TRBV6-5 and TRBJ2-4; D not certain. Germline lookup yields CDR1 MNHEY and CDR2 SVGAGI. Trimming stripped 4 bases from V and 0 bases from J, with 10 bases between. The CDR3 extends over 15 amino acids. The CDR3: CASSSLQLAKNIQYF. DNA for the CDR3: TGTGCCAGCAGTTCACTACAGCTAGCCAAAAACATTCAGTACTTC.

This clonotype was recorded many times. This rearrangement joins TRBV14 to TRBJ2-1, with D possibly matching TRBD1 (6 bases). In germline, CDR1 is SGHDN, CDR2 FVKESK. The V and J ends lost 4 bases and 3 bases respectively, with 16 bases between them. CDR3 length: 16 amino acids. The CDR3, as DNA: TGTGCCAGCAGCCCCCAGTCAGGGGCTAACTACAATGAGCAGTTCTTC. This translates into CASSPQSGANYNEQFF.

This chain links TRBV9 with TRBJ1-2; D gene uncertain. The CDR3 spans 12 residues. CDR1 SGDLS and CDR2 YYNGEE come from the germline V gene. V was trimmed by 2 bases and J by 6 bases, leaving 8 bases between them. Written as DNA, the CDR3 is TGTGCCAGCAGCGTTGAGTCGAATGGCTACACCTTC. Amino acid sequence: CASSVESNGYTF.

This clonotype was found many times. The J gene is TRBJ2-3, the V gene TRBV6-1, with D perhaps TRBD2 (7 bases). This CDR3 comprises 19 residues. Germline values: CDR1 MNHNS, CDR2 SASEGT. Trimming stripped 5 bases from V and 2 bases from J, with 26 bases between. CDR3 DNA sequence: TGTGCCAGCAGTACGGATTACACAGATGGGGGGGCCTACACAGATACGCAGTATTTT. This sequence encodes CASSTDYTDGGAYTDTQYF.

At least ten counts were recorded for this clonotype. This rearrangement joins TRBV20-1 to TRBJ2-2; 11 bases are a match to TRBD2. Germline assignment: CDR1 DFQATT and CDR2 SNEGSKA (reference sequence). CDR3 size: 16 residues. V trimming: 2 bases; J trimming: 3 bases; junction bases outside the gene matches: 5. The CDR3 region is CSARMLAGGDTGELFF. The CDR3 DNA reads TGCAGTGCTAGAATGCTAGCGGGAGGTGACACCGGGGAGCTGTTTTTT.

CDR3 sequence (DNA): TGTGCCAGCAGTTACGCGCTTACGACGGGGGGCACTGAAGCTTTCTTT. It translates to CASSYALTTGGTEAFF. The rearrangement joins TRBV6-1 to TRBJ1-1, with D possibly TRBD1 on 5 matching bases. In germline, CDR1 is MNHNS, CDR2 SASEGT. The CDR3 consists of 16 residues. Trimming pared 5 bases from V and 4 bases from J, leaving 20 bases between.

This clonotype was counted a few times. The rearrangement links TRBV20-1 to TRBJ2-2; TRBD1 agrees at 10 bases. The CDR3 runs to 15 residues. Germline lookup yields CDR1 DFQATT and CDR2 SNEGSKA (reference sequence). V shed 1 base, J shed 7 bases, and the junction held 6 bases outside the gene matches. The CDR3 DNA reads TGCAGTGCTAGAGCTAGGGACAGGGGTTACGGGGAGCTGTTTTTT. Translation gives CSARARDRGYGELFF.

V is TRBV3-1 and J is TRBJ2-5; D possibly corresponds to TRBD2 (5 bases). CDR1 and CDR2 from the germline V gene are LGHDT and YNNKEL (reference sequence). V was trimmed by 1 base and J by 4 bases, leaving 10 bases between them. There are 14 residues in the CDR3. Here the CDR3 DNA reads TGTGCCAGCAGCCAAGGTTTAGGGAGAGAGACCCAGTACTTC. Amino acids: CASSQGLGRETQYF.

This clonotype has a count of ten or more. The V gene is TRBV20-1, the J gene TRBJ2-2; TRBD2 matches at 12 bases. The J segment lost 7 bases and the V segment lost 0 bases, leaving 6 bases of the junction unmatched. Germline CDR1 reads DFQATT; CDR2 reads SNEGSKA (reference sequence). The CDR3 covers 16 residues. CDR3 protein: CSARDRTSGDHGELFF. Here the CDR3 DNA reads TGCAGTGCTAGAGATCGGACTAGCGGGGACCACGGGGAGCTGTTTTTT.

The rearrangement joins TRBV5-4 to TRBJ2-3; tentatively, D is TRBD2 (5 bases). CDR1 and CDR2 (germline): SGHNT, YYREEE (reference sequence). The CDR3 is 17 residues long. V lost 2 bases and J 0 bases, leaving 16 bases between the germline ends. The CDR3 nucleotides read TGTGCCAGCAGCTTAATGGCCAGAGCGGCTAGCACAGATACGCAGTATTTT. Its translation is CASSLMARAASTDTQYF.

This clonotype was seen a handful of times. V and J are TRBV9 and TRBJ2-6; the D is unclear. V was clipped by 0 bases and J by 4 bases, with 5 bases between them. Germline V gene lookup returns CDR1 SGDLS and CDR2 YYNGEE. This CDR3 contains 14 residues. The CDR3 loop reads CASSVGWGANVLTF. The CDR3 DNA reads TGTGCCAGCAGCGTAGGATGGGGGGCCAACGTCCTGACTTTC.

The chain joins TRBV3-1 to TRBJ2-5; D possibly uses TRBD1 or TRBD2 (5 bases each). V lost 1 base and J lost 3, with 18 bases in between. Per the germline V gene, CDR1 is LGHDT and CDR2 is YNNKEL (reference sequence). This CDR3 has 17 residues. The CDR3 bases are TGTGCCAGCAGCCAAGGGGACGCGGGCACTAGAAAAGAGACCCAGTACTTC. Protein product: CASSQGDAGTRKETQYF.

In its sample, this clonotype was seen a few times. V gene TRBV28 combines with J gene TRBJ1-2, with D hard to call. The CDR3 sequence is 12 residues long. The V end lost 8 bases, the J end lost 8 bases, and 15 bases lay between the germline ends. The V gene's germline CDR1 is MDHEN and CDR2 SYDVKM. The CDR3 DNA reads as TGTGCCAGCGGAATCCTTGGCAGCGGCTACACCTTC. Translation gives CASGILGSGYTF.

This clonotype came up many times. The chain couples TRBV7-9 to TRBJ1-6; D remains unclear. Germline V gene sequence: CDR1 SEHNR, CDR2 FQNEAQ (reference sequence). Trimming took off 1 base at V and 3 bases at J, with 4 bases between the two ends. The CDR3 contains 14 residues. CDR3 coding DNA: TGTGCCAGCAGCTTAGACAGCTATAATTCACCCCTCCACTTT. Its translation is CASSLDSYNSPLHF.

This clonotype was observed a handful of times. The rearrangement joins TRBV16 to TRBJ1-1; D perhaps matches TRBD1 (5 bases). From germline, CDR1 is KGHSY and CDR2 FQNENV. The V end was cut by 0 bases, the J end by 1 base, with 6 bases between. CDR3 size: 14 residues. The CDR3 DNA reads as TGTGCCAGCAGCCAATCCAGGGAGAACACTGAAGCTTTCTTT. Translated, it gives CASSQSRENTEAFF.

This clonotype was seen repeatedly, ten times or more. V is TRBV29-1 and J is TRBJ1-5, with D hard to call. The CDR3 has 12 amino acids. CDR1 and CDR2 from the germline V gene are SQVTM and ANQGSEA. V was shortened by 0 bases and J by 9 bases, with 9 bases between the two germline ends. As DNA, the CDR3 is TGCAGCGTTGAAGAAAGCGGGCGGCCCCAGCATTTT. This codes for CSVEESGRPQHF.

This clonotype turned up a few times. The chain uses TRBV2 and TRBJ2-2, with D hard to call. From germline, CDR1 is SNHLY and CDR2 FYNNEI. V was shortened by 1 base and J by 4 bases, with 4 bases between the two germline ends. This CDR3 is built from 13 residues. The CDR3 here is CASSEEVTGELFF. CDR3 DNA sequence: TGTGCCAGCAGTGAAGAGGTCACCGGGGAGCTGTTTTTT.

The rearrangement links TRBV5-1 to TRBJ1-1, with D unresolved. The CDR3 is 15 residues long. V lost 0 bases to trimming and J lost 1 base, with 10 bases between them. The germline V gene encodes CDR1 SGHRS and CDR2 YFSETQ. The CDR3 sequence is CASSLAGSGNTEAFF. The CDR3 DNA reads TGCGCCAGCAGCTTGGCCGGCAGCGGGAACACTGAAGCTTTCTTT.

The sample holds many counts of this clonotype. V and J are TRBV10-3 and TRBJ2-5, with D unclear. CDR1 is ENHRY and CDR2 is SYGVKD in the germline V gene. With 7 bases removed from V and 5 bases from J, the gap between germline ends came to 20 bases. This CDR3 spans 15 amino acids. CDR3 in DNA: TGTGCCATCATACCGACTGGGTCCTTGTGGGAGACCCAGTACTTC. Amino acid sequence: CAIIPTGSLWETQYF.

This clonotype occurred a few times. This chain uses TRBV20-1 with TRBJ2-5; the D gene is possibly TRBD2 (5 bases). This CDR3 has 13 residues. Germline V gives CDR1 DFQATT, CDR2 SNEGSKA (reference sequence). Trimming pared 7 bases from V and 0 bases from J, leaving 12 bases between. The CDR3 nucleotides are TGCAGTGGCATACTAGTGGACCAAGAGACCCAGTACTTC. Amino acids: CSGILVDQETQYF.

This clonotype was observed a few times. J is TRBJ2-1 and V is TRBV23-1; 8 bases map to TRBD2. TRBV23-1 is known as an ORF, though its function is uncertain. The CDR3 runs to 16 residues. Trimming took 3 bases from V and 6 from J; bases not matched to a gene: 10. CDR3 DNA: TGCGCCAGCAGTCAGGTTGGAGCGGGAGTTAGCAATGAGCAGTTCTTC. This translates into CASSQVGAGVSNEQFF.

This clonotype was seen ten or more times. The chain combines TRBV11-2 with TRBJ2-1, with 7 bases aligning to TRBD2. The CDR3 loop spans 13 amino acids. Germline values: CDR1 SGHAT, CDR2 FQNNGV. Unmatched junction bases numbered 7, after V lost 5 bases and J lost 9 bases. CDR3 region: CASSKLALGEQFF. In nucleotides, the CDR3 is TGTGCCAGCAGCAAACTAGCGTTAGGTGAGCAGTTCTTC.

This clonotype showed up just a few times. The chain has TRBV7-3 and TRBJ2-1, with 10 bases aligning to TRBD2. This CDR3 has 15 residues. J lost 6 bases, V lost 5 bases, and 7 bases had no gene match. The germline V gene has CDR1 SGHTA and CDR2 FQGTGA. The CDR3 loop reads CASSQTSGVLNEQFF. The CDR3 region has the DNA TGTGCCAGCAGCCAAACTAGCGGGGTCCTCAATGAGCAGTTCTTC.